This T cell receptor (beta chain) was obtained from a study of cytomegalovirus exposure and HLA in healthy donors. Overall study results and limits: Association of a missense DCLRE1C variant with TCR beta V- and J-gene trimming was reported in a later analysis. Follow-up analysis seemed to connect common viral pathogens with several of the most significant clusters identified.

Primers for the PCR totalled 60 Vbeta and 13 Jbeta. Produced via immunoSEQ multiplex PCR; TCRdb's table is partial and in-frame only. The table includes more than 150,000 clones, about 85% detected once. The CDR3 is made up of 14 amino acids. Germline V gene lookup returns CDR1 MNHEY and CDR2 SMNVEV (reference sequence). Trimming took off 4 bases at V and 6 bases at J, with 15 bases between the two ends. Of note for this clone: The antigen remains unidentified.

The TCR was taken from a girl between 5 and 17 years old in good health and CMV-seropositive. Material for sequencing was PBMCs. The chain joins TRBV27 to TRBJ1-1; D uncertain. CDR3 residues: CASSSNPETAEAFF. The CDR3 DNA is TGTGCCAGCAGTTCTAACCCGGAGACCGCTGAAGCTTTCTTT.